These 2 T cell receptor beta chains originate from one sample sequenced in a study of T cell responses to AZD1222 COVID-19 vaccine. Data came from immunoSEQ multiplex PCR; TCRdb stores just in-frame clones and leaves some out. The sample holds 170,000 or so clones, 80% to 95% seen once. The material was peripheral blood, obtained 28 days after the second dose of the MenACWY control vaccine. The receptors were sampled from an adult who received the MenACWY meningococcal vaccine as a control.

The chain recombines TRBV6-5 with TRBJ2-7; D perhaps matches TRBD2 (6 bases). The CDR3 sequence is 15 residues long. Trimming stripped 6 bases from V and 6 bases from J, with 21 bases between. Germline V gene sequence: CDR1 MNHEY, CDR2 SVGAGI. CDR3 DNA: TGTGCCAGCAGCCAAGAGGGCGGGACCTCGGCCGAGCAGTACTTC. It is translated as CASSQEGGTSAEQYF.

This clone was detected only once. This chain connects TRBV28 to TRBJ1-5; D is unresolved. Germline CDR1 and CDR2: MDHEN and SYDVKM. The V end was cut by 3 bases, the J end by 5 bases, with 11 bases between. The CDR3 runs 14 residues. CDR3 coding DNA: TGTGCCAGCAGTTTCCTTTCGGGTGATCAGCCCCAGCATTTT. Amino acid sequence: CASSFLSGDQPQHF. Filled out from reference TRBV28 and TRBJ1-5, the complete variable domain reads DVKVTQSSRYLVKRTGEKVFLECVQDMDHENMFWYRQDPGLGLRLIYFSYDVKMKEKGDIPEGYSVSREKKERFSLILESASTNQTSMYLCASSFLSGDQPQHFGDGTRLSIL.